The 7 T cell receptor beta chains presented below share a single source sample, sequenced in a study of blood T cells in healthy people across ages. It was with a sample-barcoded 5' primer and a J-beta primer mix that a second PCR of roughly 7 to 12 cycles was run. TCRdb re-derived calls from the 5' RACE reads in MiXCR, one entry per CDR3 protein. The table records nearly 1 million distinct CDR3 sequences, roughly 51% of them present only once. The sequencing sample was made of blood. All receptors derive from a woman between 55 and 75 years old in good health.

This clonotype was seen a few times. The chain carries TRBV29-1 and TRBJ2-3; 12 bases line up with TRBD2. The germline V gene encodes CDR1 SQVTM and CDR2 ANQGSEA. The trim removed 4 bases at V and 6 bases at J, leaving 5 bases unmatched. The CDR3 is made up of 14 amino acids. CDR3: CSVGRGLAGDTQYF. CDR3 nucleotide sequence: TGCAGCGTTGGAAGGGGACTAGCGGGCGATACGCAGTATTTT.

V usage is TRBV6-2 or TRBV6-3 and J usage is TRBJ2-1; 13 bases agree with TRBD2. The CDR3 is 16 residues long. V trimming: 6 bases; J trimming: 3 bases; junction bases outside the gene matches: 5. Germline V lookup: CDR1 MNHEY, CDR2 SVGEGT. The CDR3 spells CASSLLAGGLYNEQFF. The CDR3 DNA reads as TGTGCCAGCAGCCTACTAGCGGGAGGGCTCTACAATGAGCAGTTCTTC.

This clonotype was detected once. This chain uses TRBV20-1 with TRBJ2-7; unclear D gene. Trimming stripped 5 bases from V and 6 bases from J, with 8 bases between. This CDR3 has 10 amino acids. Germline CDR1 reads DFQATT; CDR2 reads SNEGSKA (reference sequence). CDR3 nucleotide sequence: TGCAGTGCTCTAAAAGCCGAGCAGTACTTC. Its translation: CSALKAEQYF.

This chain joins TRBV27 and TRBJ2-7; 11 positions match TRBD1. CDR1 and CDR2 (germline): MNHEY, SMNVEV (reference sequence). V lost 8 bases and J lost 4; bases outside the gene matches: 7. The CDR3 covers 14 residues. The CDR3, as DNA: TGTGCCAGCGCGTTTGGACAGGGGGCTTACGAGCAGTACTTC. It encodes CASAFGQGAYEQYF.

In its sample, this clonotype was seen a few times. This chain joins TRBV13 and TRBJ2-5; possible D gene TRBD2, 5 bases. V was pared by 4 bases and J by 11 bases, with 17 bases between. The length of the CDR3 is 13 residues. Germline V gives CDR1 PRHDT, CDR2 FYEKMQ (reference sequence). CDR3 nucleotide sequence: TGTGCCAGCAGCTCCCCCCACGGGGTTGAGCAGTACTTC. It translates to CASSSPHGVEQYF. The full variable domain, completed using reference TRBV13 and TRBJ2-5, is AAGVIQSPRHLIKEKRETATLKCYPIPRHDTVYWYQQGPGQDPQFLISFYEKMQSDKGSIPDRFSAQQFSDYHSELNMSSLELGDSALYFCASSSPHGVEQYFGPGTRLLVL.

This clonotype has a handful of counts. The chain carries TRBV4-2 and TRBJ2-3; D unresolved. The CDR3 is 16 amino acids. Trimming shortened V by 1 base and J by 2 bases, and 13 bases separated the two germline ends. Germline V gene lookup returns CDR1 LGHNA and CDR2 YNFKEQ. CDR3 protein: CASSQVIASLTDTQYF. CDR3 nucleotides: TGTGCCAGCAGCCAAGTCATTGCGAGCCTCACAGATACGCAGTATTTT.

The chain is built from TRBV27 and TRBJ2-1; D call uncertain. The CDR3 totals 14 residues. Germline V gives CDR1 MNHEY, CDR2 SMNVEV (reference sequence). The V and J ends lost 7 bases and 4 bases respectively, with 14 bases between them. CDR3 region: CASNNAARYNEQFF. In nucleotides, the CDR3 is TGTGCCAGCAATAATGCTGCCCGATACAATGAGCAGTTCTTC.